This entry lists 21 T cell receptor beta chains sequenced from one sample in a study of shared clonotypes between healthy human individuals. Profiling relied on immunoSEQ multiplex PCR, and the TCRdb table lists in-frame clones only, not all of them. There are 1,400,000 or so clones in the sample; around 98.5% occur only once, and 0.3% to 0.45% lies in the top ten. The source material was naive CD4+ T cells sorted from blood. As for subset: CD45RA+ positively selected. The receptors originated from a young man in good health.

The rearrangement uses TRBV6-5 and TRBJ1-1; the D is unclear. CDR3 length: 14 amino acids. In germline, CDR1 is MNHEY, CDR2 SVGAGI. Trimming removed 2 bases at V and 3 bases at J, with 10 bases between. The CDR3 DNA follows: TGTGCCAGCAGTTACACACTGTGGGACACTGAAGCTTTCTTT. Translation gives CASSYTLWDTEAFF.

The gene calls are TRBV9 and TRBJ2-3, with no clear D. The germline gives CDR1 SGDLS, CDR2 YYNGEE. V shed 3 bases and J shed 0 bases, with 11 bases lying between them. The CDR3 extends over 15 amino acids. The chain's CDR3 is CASSEHYPSTDTQYF. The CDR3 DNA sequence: TGTGCCAGCAGCGAGCACTACCCCAGCACAGATACGCAGTATTTT.

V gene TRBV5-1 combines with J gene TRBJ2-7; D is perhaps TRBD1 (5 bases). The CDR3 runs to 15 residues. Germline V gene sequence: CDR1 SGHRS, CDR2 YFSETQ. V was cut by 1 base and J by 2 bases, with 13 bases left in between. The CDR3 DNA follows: TGCGCCAGCAGCTTGACAGGTGATCGAACCTACGAGCAGTACTTC. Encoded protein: CASSLTGDRTYEQYF.

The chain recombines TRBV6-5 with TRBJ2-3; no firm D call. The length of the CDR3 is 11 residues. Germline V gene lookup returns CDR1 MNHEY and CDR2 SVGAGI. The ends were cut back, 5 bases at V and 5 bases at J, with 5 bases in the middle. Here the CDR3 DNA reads TGTGCCAGCAGTGAAGTAGATACGCAGTATTTT. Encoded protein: CASSEVDTQYF.

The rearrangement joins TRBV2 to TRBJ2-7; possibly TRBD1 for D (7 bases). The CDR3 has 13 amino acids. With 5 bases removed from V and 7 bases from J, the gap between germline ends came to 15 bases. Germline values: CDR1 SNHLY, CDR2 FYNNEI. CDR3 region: CASSWDSAGEQYF. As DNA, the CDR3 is TGTGCCAGCAGTTGGGACAGCGCGGGAGAGCAGTACTTC.

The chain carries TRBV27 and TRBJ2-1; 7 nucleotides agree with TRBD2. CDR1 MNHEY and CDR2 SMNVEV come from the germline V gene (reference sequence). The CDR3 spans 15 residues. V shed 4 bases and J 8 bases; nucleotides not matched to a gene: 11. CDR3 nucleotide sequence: TGTGCCAGCAGTTCTCTGGCTAGCGGATGGGATGAGCAGTTCTTC. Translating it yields CASSSLASGWDEQFF.

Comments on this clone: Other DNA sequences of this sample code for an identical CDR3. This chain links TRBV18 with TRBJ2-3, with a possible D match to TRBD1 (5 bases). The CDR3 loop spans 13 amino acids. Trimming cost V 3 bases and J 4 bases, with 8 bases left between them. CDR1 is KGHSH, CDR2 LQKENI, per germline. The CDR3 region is CASSPGASDTQYF. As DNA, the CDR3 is TGTGCCAGCTCACCTGGGGCTTCAGATACGCAGTATTTT.

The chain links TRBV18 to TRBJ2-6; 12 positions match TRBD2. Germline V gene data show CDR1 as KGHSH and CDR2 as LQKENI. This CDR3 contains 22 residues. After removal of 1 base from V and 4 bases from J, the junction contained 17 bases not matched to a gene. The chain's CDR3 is CASSPLGQTLAGGPVGANVLTF. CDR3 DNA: TGTGCCAGCTCACCACTGGGACAGACGCTAGCGGGAGGGCCGGTAGGGGCCAACGTCCTGACTTTC.

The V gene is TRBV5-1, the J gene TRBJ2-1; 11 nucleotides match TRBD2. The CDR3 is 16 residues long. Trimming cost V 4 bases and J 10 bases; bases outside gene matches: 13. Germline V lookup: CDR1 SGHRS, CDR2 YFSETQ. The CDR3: CASSLSGTSGPGEQFF. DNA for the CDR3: TGCGCCAGCAGCCTATCCGGGACTAGCGGCCCCGGGGAGCAGTTCTTC.

This CDR3 reads CASSSGRGYTF. CDR3 sequence (DNA): TGTGCCAGCAGTTCGGGGCGCGGCTACACCTTC. The rearrangement joins TRBV6-5 to TRBJ1-2; perhaps TRBD1 as D (5 bases). Germline CDR1 MNHEY, CDR2 SVGAGI. V gave up 4 bases and J gave up 8 bases, with 8 bases separating them. This CDR3 is 11 amino acids long.

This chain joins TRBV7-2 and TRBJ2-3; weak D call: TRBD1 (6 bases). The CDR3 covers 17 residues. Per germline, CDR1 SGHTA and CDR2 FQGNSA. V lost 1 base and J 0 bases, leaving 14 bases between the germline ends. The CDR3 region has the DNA TGTGCCAGCAGCTTAGTCCCCCGACAGGCTAGCACAGATACGCAGTATTTT. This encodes CASSLVPRQASTDTQYF.

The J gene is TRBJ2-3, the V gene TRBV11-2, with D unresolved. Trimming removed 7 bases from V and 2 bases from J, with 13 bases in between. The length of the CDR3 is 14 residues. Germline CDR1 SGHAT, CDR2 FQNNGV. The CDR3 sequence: CASTISAVTDTQYF. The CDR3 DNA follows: TGTGCCAGCACCATTTCGGCCGTCACAGATACGCAGTATTTT.

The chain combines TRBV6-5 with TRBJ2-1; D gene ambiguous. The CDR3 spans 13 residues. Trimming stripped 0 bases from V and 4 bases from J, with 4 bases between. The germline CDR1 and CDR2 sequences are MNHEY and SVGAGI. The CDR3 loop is CASSYSAYNEQFF. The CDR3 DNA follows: TGTGCCAGCAGTTACTCGGCGTACAATGAGCAGTTCTTC.

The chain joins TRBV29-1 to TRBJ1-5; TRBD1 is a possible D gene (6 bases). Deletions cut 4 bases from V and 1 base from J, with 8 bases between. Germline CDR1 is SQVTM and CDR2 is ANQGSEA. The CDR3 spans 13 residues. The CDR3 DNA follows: TGCAGCGTTGGAGGGACAAGCAATCAGCCCCAGCATTTT. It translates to CSVGGTSNQPQHF.

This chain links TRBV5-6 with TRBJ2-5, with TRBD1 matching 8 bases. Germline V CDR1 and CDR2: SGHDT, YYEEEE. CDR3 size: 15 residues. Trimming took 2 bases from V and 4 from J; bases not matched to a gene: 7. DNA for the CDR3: TGTGCCAGCAGCTTAGTCAGGGGGCGAGGAGAGACCCAGTACTTC. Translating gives CASSLVRGRGETQYF.

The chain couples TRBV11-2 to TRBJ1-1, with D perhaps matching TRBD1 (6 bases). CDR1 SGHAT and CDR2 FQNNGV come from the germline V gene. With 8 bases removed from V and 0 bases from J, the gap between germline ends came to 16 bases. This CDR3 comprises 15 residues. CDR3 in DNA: TGTGCCAGCGGAACCCTCAGGGGTGTGAACACTGAAGCTTTCTTT. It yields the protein CASGTLRGVNTEAFF.

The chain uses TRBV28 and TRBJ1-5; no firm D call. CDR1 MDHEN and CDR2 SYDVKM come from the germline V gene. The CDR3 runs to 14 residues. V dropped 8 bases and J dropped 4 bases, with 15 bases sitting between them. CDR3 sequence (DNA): TGTGCCAGCCACGTCGGGGTAGAGAATCAGCCCCAGCATTTT. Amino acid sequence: CASHVGVENQPQHF.

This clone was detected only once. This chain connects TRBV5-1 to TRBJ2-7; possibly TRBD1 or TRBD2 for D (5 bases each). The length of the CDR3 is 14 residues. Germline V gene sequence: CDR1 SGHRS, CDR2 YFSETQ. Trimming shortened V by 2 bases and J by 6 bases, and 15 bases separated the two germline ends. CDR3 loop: CASSFSGTTGEQYF. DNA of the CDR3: TGCGCCAGCAGCTTTTCAGGGACGACGGGCGAGCAGTACTTC.

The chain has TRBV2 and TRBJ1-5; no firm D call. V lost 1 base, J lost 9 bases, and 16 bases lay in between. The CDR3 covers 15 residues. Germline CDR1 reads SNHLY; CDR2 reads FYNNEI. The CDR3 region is CASSEVPSPLGPQHF. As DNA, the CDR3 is TGTGCCAGCAGTGAAGTTCCCAGTCCTCTCGGGCCCCAGCATTTT.

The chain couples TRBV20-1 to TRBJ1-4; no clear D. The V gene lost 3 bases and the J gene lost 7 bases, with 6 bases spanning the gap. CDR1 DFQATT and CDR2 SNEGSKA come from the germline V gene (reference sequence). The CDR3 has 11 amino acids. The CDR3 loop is CSASTPEKLFF. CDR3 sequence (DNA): TGCAGTGCTAGTACCCCTGAAAAACTGTTTTTT.

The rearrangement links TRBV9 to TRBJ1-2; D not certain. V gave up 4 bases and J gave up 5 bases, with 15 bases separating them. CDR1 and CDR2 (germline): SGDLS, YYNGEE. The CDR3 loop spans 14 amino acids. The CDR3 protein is CASSLDIGSYGYTF. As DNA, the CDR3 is TGTGCCAGCAGCCTCGACATAGGGAGTTATGGCTACACCTTC.